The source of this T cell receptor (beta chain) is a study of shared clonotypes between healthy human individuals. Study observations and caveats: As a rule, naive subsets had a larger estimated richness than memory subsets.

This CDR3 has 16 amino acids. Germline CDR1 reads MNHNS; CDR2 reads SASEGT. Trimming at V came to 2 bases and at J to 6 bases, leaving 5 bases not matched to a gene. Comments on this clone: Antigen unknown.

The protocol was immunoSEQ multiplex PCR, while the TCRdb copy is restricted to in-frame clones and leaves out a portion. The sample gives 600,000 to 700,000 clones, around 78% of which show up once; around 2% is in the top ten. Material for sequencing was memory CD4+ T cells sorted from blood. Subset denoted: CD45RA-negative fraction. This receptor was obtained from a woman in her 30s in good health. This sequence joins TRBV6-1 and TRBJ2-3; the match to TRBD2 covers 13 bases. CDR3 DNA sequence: TGTGCCAGCAGTGAAACCACTAGCGGGAGGGCGGATACGCAGTATTTT. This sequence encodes CASSETTSGRADTQYF.